This T cell receptor (beta chain) appears in the sequencing data of a study of blood T cell repertoires in COVID-19 (dated by TCRdb to the early 2020s). For the wider study: Samples from collaborators originated in the United States, Italy and Spain and spanned both the acute and convalescent phases of COVID-19. Where available, HLA class I and class II types were taken from metadata supplied by the sample provider and were not determined by assay-based typing. The material from the prospective study consisted of cDNA or gDNA derived from T cells, B-cell-depleted T cells, or PBMCs. A freely available public database, intended as a resource for researchers studying the immune response to SARS-CoV-2, is where the repertoires were released. Nearly every sample came with metadata listing a de-identified subject ID, COVID-19 status, age in years and sex. Subjects who had been exposed to COVID-19, were actively infected with it, or had recovered from it provided the deeply sampled blood TCRbeta repertoires that made up the dataset. Samples were obtained from the ongoing ImmuneRACE study (first 160 participants) and from over 1,000 subjects provided by 6 global collaborators.

Collaborating institutions collected whole blood in K2EDTA tubes following their own protocols. For TCRbeta analysis, collaborators shipped samples in one of three forms: frozen whole blood, isolated PBMCs, or DNA extracted from either of those sample types. The CDR3 measures 17 amino acids from cysteine to phenylalanine. The entry retains the CDR3 DNA only, 51 bases that are in frame from base 1. As for this clone: Its antigen specificity is not known. No qualities accompany the bases; no much larger clone lies one base away.

General study outcomes and caveats: The quantity of clinical and demographic metadata differed by source and by participant and was supplied without curation.

TCRbeta CDR3 regions were amplified from genomic DNA using the immunoSEQ Assay, a bias-controlled multiplex PCR. In the paper's pipeline: The number of nucleated cells in each sample was estimated from the amplification of reference gene primers within the assay. To quantify the absolute abundance of each unique TCRbeta CDR3 rearrangement, sequence reads were collapsed and filtered. For each sample, productive Simpson clonality was calculated by taking the square root of Simpson's diversity index across productive rearrangements. TCRdb holds this immuneACCESS table with in-frame rearrangements only. Some clones are missing; in checked studies, unresolved V genes explain under half, and the rest has no known cause. V and J calls and clone size come straight from that table; D and trimming were deduced from the DNA. The sample yields about 160,000 clones; nearly 80% were counted once. The ten largest clones add up to approximately 15% of the sample.

This sequence originates from a woman older than 75 with acute or convalescent COVID-19. Specimen: peripheral blood. Recombination connected TRBV1 to TRBJ2-4; whether TRBD2, the table's D call, matches the DNA was not checked. TRBV1 has pseudogene status. The DNA sequence is TGCACCAGCAGCCAAGATAGCTTCCGGGACCGGGGGAACATTCAGTACTTC. It codes for CTSSQDSFRDRGNIQYF.